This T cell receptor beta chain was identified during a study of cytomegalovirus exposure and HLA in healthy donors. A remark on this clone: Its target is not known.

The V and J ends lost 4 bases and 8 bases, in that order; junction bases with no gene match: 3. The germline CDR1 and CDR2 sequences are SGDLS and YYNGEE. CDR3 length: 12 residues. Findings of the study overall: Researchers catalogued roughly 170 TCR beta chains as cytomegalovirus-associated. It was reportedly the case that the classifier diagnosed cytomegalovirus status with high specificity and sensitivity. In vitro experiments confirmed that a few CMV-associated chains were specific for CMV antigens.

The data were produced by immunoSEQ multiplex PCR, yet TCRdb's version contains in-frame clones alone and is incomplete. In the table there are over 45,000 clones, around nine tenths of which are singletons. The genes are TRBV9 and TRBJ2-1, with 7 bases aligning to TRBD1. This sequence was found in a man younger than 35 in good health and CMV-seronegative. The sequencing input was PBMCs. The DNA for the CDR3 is TGTGCCAGCAGCCACAGGGGCCATGAGCAGTTCTTC. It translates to CASSHRGHEQFF.